What follows is one T cell receptor (beta chain) and its context. The germline V gene has CDR1 LNHNV and CDR2 YYDKDF (reference sequence). Trimming at V came to 0 bases and at J to 4 bases, leaving 2 bases not matched to a gene. The CDR3 has 16 residues. Measured with immunoSEQ multiplex PCR; TCRdb has only the in-frame clones, and not every one. This sample has roughly 41,000 clones; around 86% occur once, and the top ten carry 2.4%. The data derive from a study of OX40 agonist ivuxolimab in advanced cancers. The specimen comprised CD4+ or CD8+ T cells sorted from blood, sampled in a trial of the OX40 agonist ivuxolimab. The source is an adult with an advanced solid tumor such as melanoma, head and neck, liver or kidney cancer. J is TRBJ2-3 and V is TRBV15; 12 nucleotides align to TRBD2. In DNA, the CDR3 is TGTGCCACCAGCAGAGAACTAGCGGGGGGATCAGATACGCAGTATTTT. It yields the protein CATSRELAGGSDTQYF.